The 27 T cell receptor beta chains below all came from one sample that was sequenced in a study of cytomegalovirus exposure and HLA in healthy donors. Here immunoSEQ multiplex PCR was the method, and the copy in TCRdb shows in-frame clones only, minus some. The sample shows 150,000 to 200,000 clones, roughly 86% of them seen only once. Sequenced: PBMCs. Source of these receptors: a woman younger than 30 in good health and CMV-seronegative.

The chain employs TRBV19 and TRBJ2-2, with 10 bases that match TRBD1. The germline CDR1 and CDR2 sequences are LNHDA and SQIVND (reference sequence). With V trimmed by 6 bases and J by 3 bases, 19 bases remained unmatched. This CDR3 is 20 amino acids long. The CDR3 reads CASSTPRDRGPRGDTGELFF. The CDR3 DNA reads TGTGCCAGTAGCACACCCCGGGACAGGGGTCCAAGGGGGGACACCGGGGAGCTGTTTTTT. Together with reference TRBV19 and TRBJ2-2, the CDR3 gives the full variable domain: DGGITQSPKYLFRKEGQNVTLSCEQNLNHDAMYWYRQDPGQGLRLIYYSQIVNDFQKGDIAEGYSVSREKKESFPLTVTSAQKNPTAFYLCASSTPRDRGPRGDTGELFFGEGSRLTVL.

This clone occurred a few times. This sequence joins TRBV5-4 and TRBJ2-7; TRBD2 might be the D (6 bases). There are 12 residues in the CDR3. Trimming stripped 7 bases from V and 5 bases from J, with 13 bases between. Germline CDR1 reads SGHNT; CDR2 reads YYREEE (reference sequence). In DNA, the CDR3 is TGTGCCAGCGGCCCGGGGGTCCACGAGCAGTACTTC. It specifies CASGPGVHEQYF.

The rearrangement links TRBV7-9 to TRBJ1-2; D perhaps matches TRBD1 (5 bases). The CDR3 is 13 amino acids. Germline-derived CDR1 and CDR2 are SEHNR and FQNEAQ (reference sequence). V lost 5 bases to trimming and J lost 5 bases, with 12 bases between them. CDR3 loop: CASSPPSGYGYTF. The CDR3 DNA follows: TGTGCCAGCAGCCCTCCTTCAGGGTATGGCTACACCTTC.

The chain recombines TRBV5-1 with TRBJ2-1, with no clear D. V lost 7 bases and J lost 9, with 17 bases in between. The CDR3 has 13 amino acids. Per germline, CDR1 SGHRS and CDR2 YFSETQ. Written as DNA, the CDR3 is TGCGCCAGCCGCCTGGCAGGTAACGGTGAGCAGTTCTTC. Translation gives CASRLAGNGEQFF.

The gene calls are TRBV10-1 and TRBJ1-2; maybe TRBD1 (5 bases). CDR3 length: 14 residues. Trimming shortened V by 0 bases and J by 6 bases, and 11 bases separated the two germline ends. CDR1 WNHNN and CDR2 SYGVQD come from the germline V gene (reference sequence). CDR3 protein: CASSESAGQHGYTF. The CDR3 nucleotides read TGCGCCAGCAGTGAGTCAGCAGGGCAGCATGGCTACACCTTC.

The sample holds a few counts of this clone. V usage is TRBV18 and J usage is TRBJ1-1, with 7 nucleotides matching TRBD1. Germline-derived CDR1 and CDR2 are KGHSH and LQKENI. J gave up 7 bases and V 2 bases, and 10 bases lay outside the gene matches. The length of the CDR3 is 15 residues. In DNA form, the CDR3 reads TGTGCCAGCTCACCAGCCGGGACAGTAGGTGGTGAAGCTTTCTTT. As protein: CASSPAGTVGGEAFF.

The chain is built from TRBV14 and TRBJ2-3; tentatively, D is TRBD2 (5 bases). The germline V gene has CDR1 SGHDN and CDR2 FVKESK. V was shortened by 0 bases and J by 3 bases, with 13 bases between the two germline ends. The CDR3 length is 16 residues. In DNA form, the CDR3 reads TGTGCCAGCAGCCAAGACCGGGGATTTGGGACAGATACGCAGTATTTT. Translation gives CASSQDRGFGTDTQYF.

The table lists this clone with a count of one. The rearrangement joins TRBV13 to TRBJ2-7; 11 bases are a match to TRBD2. The V and J ends lost 5 bases and 2 bases, in that order; junction bases with no gene match: 5. The CDR3 totals 15 residues. Looked up from germline, CDR1 is PRHDT and CDR2 is FYEKMQ (reference sequence). CDR3 bases: TGTGCCAGCAGCACAAGACTAGCGGGGACCTACGAGCAGTACTTC. Protein product: CASSTRLAGTYEQYF.

The chain uses TRBV6-1 and TRBJ2-1; TRBD1 might be the D (5 bases). CDR1 MNHNS and CDR2 SASEGT come from the germline V gene. V was trimmed by 7 bases and J by 4 bases, leaving 14 bases between them. CDR3 length equals 14 residues. The CDR3: CASTLWGPYNEQFF. The CDR3 coding sequence is TGTGCCAGCACCCTTTGGGGCCCGTACAATGAGCAGTTCTTC.

This chain joins TRBV19 and TRBJ1-2, with D uncertain. Germline loops: CDR1 LNHDA, CDR2 SQIVND (reference sequence). Trimming left V 0 bases short and J 8 bases short, with 10 bases between. CDR3 length: 13 residues. CDR3 protein: CASSIEGAWGYTF. In DNA form, the CDR3 reads TGTGCCAGTAGTATAGAGGGCGCTTGGGGCTACACCTTC.

Only a few counts were recorded for this clone. The V gene is TRBV19, the J gene TRBJ1-2; perhaps TRBD1 as D (6 bases). CDR3 length equals 15 residues. Germline V gene data show CDR1 as LNHDA and CDR2 as SQIVND (reference sequence). Trimming took 5 bases from V and 2 from J, leaving 15 bases between them. CDR3 residues: CASSGVRGSNYGYTF. Written as DNA, the CDR3 is TGTGCCAGTAGTGGAGTCAGGGGATCGAACTATGGCTACACCTTC.

The chain is built from TRBV30 and TRBJ1-3, with D unclear. The CDR3 is made up of 15 amino acids. The V gene lost 0 bases and the J gene lost 0 bases, with 9 bases spanning the gap. Germline lookup yields CDR1 GTSNPN and CDR2 SVGIG (reference sequence). The CDR3 sequence is CAWSVRSSSGNTIYF. As DNA, the CDR3 is TGTGCCTGGAGTGTAAGATCGAGCTCTGGAAACACCATATATTTT.

This rearrangement joins TRBV7-9 to TRBJ2-6; D might be TRBD1 (5 bases). The CDR3 sequence is 15 residues long. Germline V gene sequence: CDR1 SEHNR, CDR2 FQNEAQ (reference sequence). V was cut by 5 bases and J by 1 base, with 9 bases left in between. The CDR3 reads CASSPTGSGANVLTF. As DNA, the CDR3 is TGTGCCAGCAGCCCCACAGGATCTGGGGCCAACGTCCTGACTTTC.

This chain connects TRBV7-8 to TRBJ2-5; TRBD2 matches at 9 bases. The germline V gene has CDR1 SGHVS and CDR2 FQNEAQ. J gave up 4 bases and V 1 base, and 7 bases lay outside the gene matches. This CDR3 contains 16 residues. CDR3 DNA: TGTGCCAGCAGCTTAGGTAGCGGGAGCCTGTCAGAGACCCAGTACTTC. Translation gives CASSLGSGSLSETQYF.

The gene calls are TRBV6-5 and TRBJ2-1; 7 bases are a match to TRBD2. V shed 2 bases and J 4 bases; nucleotides not matched to a gene: 2. CDR1 and CDR2 from the germline V gene are MNHEY and SVGAGI. The CDR3 covers 14 residues. The DNA of the CDR3 is TGTGCCAGCAGTTACAGGGAGGGTTACAATGAGCAGTTCTTC. This translates into CASSYREGYNEQFF.

J is TRBJ1-2 and V is TRBV30, with D perhaps matching TRBD1 (6 bases). Germline assignment: CDR1 GTSNPN and CDR2 SVGIG (reference sequence). This CDR3 has 14 residues. Trimming cost V 0 bases and J 3 bases, with 11 bases left between them. The CDR3 here is CAWSVGQYYYGYTF. CDR3 in DNA: TGTGCCTGGAGTGTAGGACAGTATTACTATGGCTACACCTTC.

This clone has more than one count but fewer than ten. This sequence joins TRBV5-1 and TRBJ1-2; 8 bases line up with TRBD1. Trimming at V came to 1 base and at J to 6 bases, leaving 11 bases not matched to a gene. The V gene's germline CDR1 is SGHRS and CDR2 YFSETQ. The CDR3 runs to 16 residues. DNA of the CDR3: TGCGCCAGCAGCTTGATGCGCCAGGGGGCGTCTAATGGCTACACCTTC. Its protein is CASSLMRQGASNGYTF.

The chain is built from TRBV9 and TRBJ2-1; 9 bases agree with TRBD2. The CDR3 totals 17 residues. Germline V lookup: CDR1 SGDLS, CDR2 YYNGEE. The V segment lost 3 bases and the J segment 10 bases; nucleotides outside the gene matches: 17. The CDR3 sequence: CASSGSRSGGDPREQFF. The CDR3 DNA reads TGTGCCAGCAGCGGATCCCGTAGCGGGGGAGACCCGAGGGAGCAGTTCTTC. The complete variable domain, with remaining parts taken from reference TRBV9 and TRBJ2-1, reads DSGVTQTPKHLITATGQRVTLRCSPRSGDLSVYWYQQSLDQGLQFLIQYYNGEERAKGNILERFSAQQFPDLHSELNLSSLELGDSALYFCASSGSRSGGDPREQFFGPGTRLTVL.

V and J are TRBV5-5 and TRBJ1-2, with D perhaps matching TRBD1 (6 bases). The V and J ends lost 4 bases and 6 bases respectively, with 19 bases between them. Germline V gene lookup returns CDR1 SGHKS and CDR2 YYEKEE (reference sequence). The CDR3 totals 15 residues. The CDR3 reads CASSVQGGEPNGYTF. In nucleotides, the CDR3 is TGTGCCAGCAGCGTACAGGGAGGGGAGCCTAATGGCTACACCTTC.

V usage is TRBV4-2 and J usage is TRBJ2-3; 9 bases line up with TRBD2. CDR1 and CDR2 (germline): LGHNA, YNFKEQ. Trimming took 1 base from V and 5 from J; bases not matched to a gene: 4. The CDR3 has 15 residues. The CDR3 protein is CASSQAAGGVDTQYF. CDR3 nucleotides: TGTGCCAGCAGCCAAGCGGCGGGGGGGGTAGATACGCAGTATTTT.

The gene calls are TRBV29-1 and TRBJ1-5; maybe TRBD1 (5 bases). Germline loops: CDR1 SQVTM, CDR2 ANQGSEA. Trimming left V 6 bases short and J 1 base short, with 7 bases between. This CDR3 has 12 residues. CDR3 region: CSVQGSNQPQHF. The CDR3 DNA sequence: TGCAGCGTCCAGGGCAGCAATCAGCCCCAGCATTTT.

The CDR3, as DNA: TGCGCCAGCAGCCCGTGGACTAGCGGGGGGACGAACACCGGGGAGCTGTTTTTT. This sequence encodes CASSPWTSGGTNTGELFF. The V and J genes are TRBV4-1 and TRBJ2-2, with 14 nucleotides matching TRBD2. From germline, CDR1 is MGHRA and CDR2 YSYEKL. The V and J ends lost 4 bases and 0 bases, in that order; junction bases with no gene match: 4. The CDR3 has 18 amino acids.

The gene calls are TRBV4-1 and TRBJ1-4; unclear D gene. The CDR3 runs 17 residues. V lost 0 bases to trimming and J lost 8 bases, with 19 bases between them. Germline V gene data show CDR1 as MGHRA and CDR2 as YSYEKL. CDR3 DNA: TGCGCCAGCAGCCAAGATCTGGGCGGGTCTCCTAGGGAAAAACTGTTTTTT. Translation: CASSQDLGGSPREKLFF.

The CDR3 region is CASSPGQYGYTF. The CDR3 coding sequence is TGTGCCAGCAGCCCCGGACAGTATGGCTACACCTTC. The V call is TRBV14, the J call TRBJ1-2; tentatively, D is TRBD1 (6 bases). V was trimmed by 4 bases and J by 5 bases, leaving 8 bases between them. Germline assignment: CDR1 SGHDN and CDR2 FVKESK. This CDR3 region has 12 residues.

The chain joins TRBV14 to TRBJ2-3; D ambiguous. CDR1 and CDR2 from the germline V gene are SGHDN and FVKESK. V dropped 4 bases and J dropped 4 bases, with 12 bases sitting between them. The CDR3 contains 14 residues. CDR3 sequence: CASSPRLSADTQYF. The DNA of the CDR3 is TGTGCCAGCAGCCCGAGGTTGTCAGCAGATACGCAGTATTTT.

V and J are TRBV19 and TRBJ1-1, with D possibly matching TRBD1 (5 bases). The CDR3 is 15 amino acids. Germline V gene data show CDR1 as LNHDA and CDR2 as SQIVND (reference sequence). V gave up 1 base and J gave up 1 base, with 10 bases separating them. The CDR3 is CASSIVPGQNTEAFF. The CDR3 DNA follows: TGTGCCAGTAGTATAGTCCCAGGGCAGAACACTGAAGCTTTCTTT.

The chain uses TRBV11-2 and TRBJ2-2; TRBD2 agrees at 8 bases. Per the germline V gene, CDR1 is SGHAT and CDR2 is FQNNGV. The V and J ends lost 3 bases and 7 bases, in that order; junction bases with no gene match: 10. The CDR3 has 16 amino acids. The CDR3 here is CASSFISGGPGGELFF. The CDR3 DNA sequence: TGTGCCAGCAGCTTTATCTCGGGGGGGCCCGGCGGGGAGCTGTTTTTT.